This T cell receptor (beta chain) was retrieved from a study of breast tumors, draining lymph nodes, adjacent tissues. Of note for this clonotype: Its antigen is unknown.

This CDR3 spans 15 amino acids. From germline, CDR1 is SGHTA and CDR2 FQGNSA. With 3 bases clipped from V and 1 base from J, the junction kept 5 bases outside the gene matches. One entry per CDR3 protein results from TCRdb running MiXCR on the multiplex PCR reads. The repertoire holds approximately 15,000 distinct CDR3 sequences, around 54% seen once, with roughly 30% in the top ten. Study-wide results and limits: Data only fit, rather than demonstrated, lymph node origin of most tumor T cells. Findings are consistent with lymph node origin and intratumoral expansion of most tumor T cells. Tumors had less TCR diversity than lymph nodes, more than nontumor tissue.

The sample taken for sequencing was tumor-adjacent breast tissue. This receptor was obtained from a female donor with breast cancer. Some clones in this sample may be carry-over from other donors' samples. The chain recombines TRBV7-2 with TRBJ2-5; 7 bases are shared with TRBD2. CDR3 loop: CASSFVRGVQETQYF. The CDR3 nucleotides read TGTGCCAGCAGCTTCGTCCGGGGGGTCCAAGAGACCCAGTACTTC. Full variable domain (outside the CDR3, taken from reference TRBV7-2 and TRBJ2-5): GAGVSQSPSNKVTEKGKDVELRCDPISGHTALYWYRQSLGQGLEFLIYFQGNSAPDKSGLPSDRFSAERTGGSVSTLTIQRTQQEDSAVYLCASSFVRGVQETQYFGPGTRLLVL.